These T cell receptor beta chains were read from a single sample in a study of cytomegalovirus exposure and HLA in healthy donors. Here immunoSEQ multiplex PCR was the method, and the copy in TCRdb shows in-frame clones only, minus some. The sample records roughly 150,000 clones, around 80% being singletons. The sequencing input was PBMCs. Receptors were obtained from a male donor in good health and CMV-seronegative. Each CDR3 is given with its conserved first and last residue. A D gene is named only where the DNA matches it firmly. Some rows have no size entry. The others give once, few or many, or a class for an expanded clone.

clone size	J gene	CDR3 length	V gene	D gene	CDR3 protein	CDR3 DNA
-	TRBJ1-5	15	TRBV7-2	TRBD1	CASSLDRGPQWSQHF	TGTGCCAGCAGCTTAGACAGGGGACCTCAATGGTCCCAGCATTTT
-	TRBJ2-3	16	TRBV29-1	TRBD2	CSVAAGTSGRTDTQYF	TGCAGCGTTGCGGCCGGGACTAGCGGACGCACAGATACGCAGTATTTT
-	TRBJ1-2	15	TRBV25-1	-	CASRPGRDGNYGYTF	TGTGCCAGCAGGCCTGGGAGGGACGGAAACTATGGCTACACCTTC
-	TRBJ1-3	17	TRBV4-1	TRBD1	CASSRGQGALNGNTIYF	TGCGCCAGCAGCCGAGGACAGGGGGCGTTGAATGGAAACACCATATATTTT
once	TRBJ2-1	13	TRBV11-2	-	CASSLDLDSHQFF	TGTGCCAGCAGCTTAGATTTAGACTCCCACCAGTTCTTC
-	TRBJ2-5	15	TRBV7-7	TRBD2	CASGLAGGPGETQYF	TGTGCTAGCGGACTAGCGGGGGGGCCGGGTGAGACCCAGTACTTC
-	TRBJ2-7	13	TRBV29-1	-	CSVHGGPTYEQYF	TGCAGCGTCCACGGCGGGCCGACCTACGAGCAGTACTTC
-	TRBJ1-6	16	TRBV19	-	CASSRSGQGWNSPLHF	TGTGCCAGTAGTAGATCTGGTCAGGGATGGAATTCACCCCTCCACTTT
few	TRBJ1-2	14	TRBV4-1	-	CASSQLDSNYGYTF	TGCGCCAGCAGCCAACTCGACAGCAACTATGGCTACACCTTC
once	TRBJ1-2	16	TRBV15	TRBD1	CATSRGLILGQNGYTF	TGTGCCACCAGCAGGGGATTGATACTGGGACAGAATGGCTACACCTTC
-	TRBJ1-6	18	TRBV4-2	-	CASSQDGGGSSYNSPLHF	TGTGCCAGCAGCCAAGATGGAGGAGGGAGCTCCTATAATTCACCCCTCCACTTT
-	TRBJ1-1	14	TRBV7-8	TRBD1	CASSLTGGNTEAFF	TGTGCCAGCAGCTTGACAGGGGGGAACACTGAAGCTTTCTTT
-	TRBJ1-1	12	TRBV6-5	-	CASSSRSFEAFF	TGTGCCAGCAGTTCCCGGAGCTTTGAAGCTTTCTTT
-	TRBJ2-7	12	TRBV10-3	TRBD1	CASRQGSYEQYF	TGTGCCTCGAGACAGGGCTCCTACGAGCAGTACTTC
-	TRBJ2-2	16	TRBV4-1	TRBD2	CASSPRRLADTGELFF	TGCGCCAGCAGCCCCCGGAGGCTAGCGGACACCGGGGAGCTGTTTTTT
-	TRBJ2-5	14	TRBV5-4	-	CASSLVGGQNEQYF	TGTGCCAGCAGCTTGGTGGGGGGGCAGAATGAGCAGTACTTC
-	TRBJ1-1	15	TRBV7-6	TRBD1	CASSLGGTGATEAFF	TGTGCCAGCAGCTTAGGGGGGACAGGGGCCACTGAAGCTTTCTTT
-	TRBJ2-7	16	TRBV4-1	TRBD2	CASSQEKSGGAYEQYF	TGCGCCAGCAGCCAAGAAAAAAGCGGGGGGGCCTACGAGCAGTACTTC
-	TRBJ1-2	12	TRBV30	-	CAWALRTAGYTF	TGTGCCTGGGCCCTTAGGACAGCTGGCTACACCTTC
-	TRBJ1-5	14	TRBV27	TRBD1	CASSPSRGLQPQHF	TGTGCCAGCAGCCCCTCCAGGGGGCTTCAGCCCCAGCATTTT
-	TRBJ1-2	14	TRBV4-2	-	CASSQDRVAYGYTF	TGTGCCAGCAGCCAAGACAGGGTAGCCTATGGCTACACCTTC
-	TRBJ1-4	13	TRBV10-1	-	CASSPGHGEKLFF	TGCGCCAGCAGTCCGGGACACGGTGAAAAACTGTTTTTT
-	TRBJ1-3	16	TRBV18	-	CASSPYDSSSGNTIYF	TGTGCCAGCTCACCTTACGACAGTTCCTCTGGAAACACCATATATTTT
-	TRBJ2-7	15	TRBV6-5	TRBD1	CASRWTGGPSYEQYF	TGTGCCAGCAGGTGGACAGGGGGACCCAGCTACGAGCAGTACTTC
-	TRBJ2-7	12	TRBV6-6	-	CASSYPQDEQYF	TGTGCCAGCAGTTACCCACAGGACGAGCAGTACTTC
-	TRBJ2-3	18	TRBV4-3	TRBD2	CASSQDLTSGGNTDTQYF	TGCGCCAGCAGCCAAGATTTGACTAGCGGGGGAAACACAGATACGCAGTATTTT
once	TRBJ2-1	15	TRBV18	TRBD1	CASSLSGTGNNEQFF	TGTGCCAGCTCCCTTTCCGGGACAGGGAACAATGAGCAGTTCTTC
-	TRBJ1-5	14	TRBV19	-	CASSPEIGNQPQHF	TGTGCCAGTAGTCCGGAGATTGGCAATCAGCCCCAGCATTTT
once	TRBJ2-3	16	TRBV5-1	TRBD1	CASSLAARGRTDTQYF	TGCGCCAGCAGCTTGGCGGCCAGGGGGCGAACAGATACGCAGTATTTT
-	TRBJ2-7	14	TRBV30	-	CAWSVVEGGYEQYF	TGTGCCTGGAGTGTAGTGGAAGGGGGTTACGAGCAGTACTTC
-	TRBJ1-2	13	TRBV6-5	-	CASSYFSGDGYTF	TGTGCCAGCAGTTACTTCTCCGGGGATGGCTACACCTTC
-	TRBJ1-2	14	TRBV5-4	-	CASSLGGGARGYTF	TGTGCCAGCAGCTTGGGAGGTGGGGCGCGGGGCTACACCTTC
-	TRBJ1-2	13	TRBV7-2	-	CASLDGAWYGYTF	TGTGCCAGTTTGGATGGGGCATGGTATGGCTACACCTTC
-	TRBJ2-7	14	TRBV18	-	CASSPRDTNYEQYF	TGTGCCAGCTCACCCCGGGACACTAACTACGAGCAGTACTTC
few	TRBJ1-1	14	TRBV18	-	CASSMGRRGTEAFF	TGTGCCAGCTCAATGGGACGGAGGGGAACTGAAGCTTTCTTT
-	TRBJ2-5	16	TRBV5-1	TRBD1	CASSQGQGPHQETQYF	TGCGCCAGCAGCCAAGGACAGGGGCCCCACCAAGAGACCCAGTACTTC
-	TRBJ1-2	13	TRBV27	TRBD1	CASSFPGGKGYTF	TGTGCCAGCAGTTTTCCAGGGGGGAAGGGCTACACCTTC